These 10 T cell receptor beta chains share one sample of origin, sequenced in a study of T-cell memory formation after mild COVID-19. TCRdb used MiXCR to reprocess the 5' RACE reads, holding one entry per CDR3 protein. The sample carries around 510,000 distinct CDR3 sequences, about 20% recorded once. Sequenced: PBMCs or a T cell subset sorted from them (not recorded which). The receptors were gathered from an adult woman who had mild COVID-19 (a few samples of this study predate the infection). Cell type and time point are not known.

The chain carries TRBV29-1 and TRBJ1-1; 9 positions agree with TRBD1. The CDR3 is 12 residues long. Per the germline V gene, CDR1 is SQVTM and CDR2 is ANQGSEA. After removal of 6 bases from V and 4 bases from J, the junction contained 3 bases not matched to a gene. CDR3 nucleotide sequence: TGCAGCGTACAACAGGGGGCCACTGAAGCTTTCTTT. Amino acids: CSVQQGATEAFF.

This clonotype was counted only a few times. CDR3 DNA sequence: TGTGCCAGCAGCTTGGGCGGCCAGGGACGGGAAAAACTGTTTTTT. It codes for CASSLGGQGREKLFF. The chain recombines TRBV5-5 with TRBJ1-4; D might be TRBD1 (5 bases). The germline V and J ends were trimmed by 0 bases and 8 bases, with 14 bases remaining between them. There are 15 residues in the CDR3. Germline V gene data show CDR1 as SGHKS and CDR2 as YYEKEE (reference sequence).

The chain is built from TRBV11-2 and TRBJ2-2; 8 bases are a match to TRBD1. The germline V gene encodes CDR1 SGHAT and CDR2 FQNNGV. CDR3 length: 16 residues. Unmatched junction bases numbered 12, after V lost 6 bases and J lost 6 bases. CDR3 sequence reads: CASSSGQAIWAGELFF. CDR3 nucleotides: TGTGCCAGCAGTTCGGGACAGGCCATCTGGGCCGGGGAGCTGTTTTTT.

Many counts were recorded for this clonotype. The CDR3 coding sequence is TGTGCCAGCAGCACTTATAGAGGGGGTTACAATGAGCAGTTCTTC. Its protein is CASSTYRGGYNEQFF. V is TRBV11-2 and J is TRBJ2-1; D may be TRBD1 (6 bases). Germline CDR1 SGHAT, CDR2 FQNNGV. Trimming stripped 5 bases from V and 4 bases from J, with 15 bases between. The CDR3 length is 15 residues.

This clonotype showed up just a few times. The chain uses TRBV29-1 and TRBJ2-7, with 10 bases identical to TRBD1. V trimming: 5 bases; J trimming: 2 bases; junction bases outside the gene matches: 6. CDR3 size: 14 residues. Germline V gene lookup returns CDR1 SQVTM and CDR2 ANQGSEA. The CDR3 loop reads CSVYTGQGPYEQYF. The DNA of the CDR3 is TGCAGCGTTTATACGGGACAGGGGCCCTACGAGCAGTACTTC.

The chain is built from TRBV6-6 and TRBJ2-3; 9 bases line up with TRBD2. This CDR3 contains 15 residues. J gave up 0 bases and V 5 bases, and 3 bases lay outside the gene matches. Germline CDR1 is MNHNY and CDR2 is SVGAGI (reference sequence). This CDR3 reads CASSTSGGSTDTQYF. As DNA, the CDR3 is TGTGCCAGCAGTACGAGCGGGGGGAGCACAGATACGCAGTATTTT.

V is TRBV5-1 and J is TRBJ2-5; weak D call: TRBD2 (7 bases). Between the trimmed V and J ends, which lost 7 bases and 5 bases, there was a span of 21 bases. Germline V gene sequence: CDR1 SGHRS, CDR2 YFSETQ. The CDR3 has 15 amino acids. CDR3 coding DNA: TGCGCCAGCGGATCCCTGGGGGGGGCCGGGGAGACCCAGTACTTC. Its translation is CASGSLGGAGETQYF.

This clonotype was recorded many times. The gene calls are TRBV12-3 or TRBV12-4 and TRBJ2-7; 9 bases map to TRBD1. The CDR3 loop spans 15 amino acids. V shed 3 bases and J 2 bases; nucleotides not matched to a gene: 5. CDR3 DNA sequence: TGTGCCAGCAGTTTTCCGGGACAGGGAACCTACGAGCAGTACTTC. This encodes CASSFPGQGTYEQYF.

The chain has TRBV7-3 and TRBJ2-5; 9 positions agree with TRBD2. CDR1 and CDR2 from the germline V gene are SGHTA and FQGTGA. This CDR3 contains 14 residues. V gave up 5 bases and J gave up 5 bases; unmatched junction bases: 6. As DNA, the CDR3 is TGTGCCAGCAGCCCCATGGCGGGGGGGGAGACCCAGTACTTC. Translated: CASSPMAGGETQYF.

This clonotype was seen a handful of times. The chain recombines TRBV20-1 with TRBJ1-2; a possible D gene is TRBD1 (5 bases). The germline V and J ends were trimmed by 3 bases and 5 bases, with 13 bases remaining between them. The germline V gene encodes CDR1 DFQATT and CDR2 SNEGSKA (reference sequence). The length of the CDR3 is 13 residues. In DNA form, the CDR3 reads TGCAGTGCTAGGCCGACAGACAATTATGGCTACACCTTC. It specifies CSARPTDNYGYTF.